The present TCR beta chain was sequenced within a study of blood T cell repertoires in COVID-19. Original analysis: Nucleated cell counts were estimated from reference gene primer amplification. TCRdb's table, derived via immunoSEQ multiplex PCR, lists solely in-frame clones and lacks some. D and trimming come from the DNA, and the V and J calls and clone size come from that table. The sample holds 40,000 to 55,000 clones, 90% seen once. The CDR3 is 15 residues long. The V and J ends lost 2 bases and 7 bases respectively, with 20 bases between them. The V gene's germline CDR1 is GTSNPN and CDR2 SVGIG (reference sequence).

V and J are TRBV30 and TRBJ1-1; D unclear. The specimen was peripheral blood. The TCR originated in a woman aged 80 or older with acute or convalescent COVID-19. The CDR3 spells CAWSPIDNAGVEAFF. CDR3 DNA: TGTGCCTGGAGTCCCATCGATAATGCCGGAGTTGAAGCTTTCTTT.